This TCR beta chain is from a study of T cell responses to AZD1222 COVID-19 vaccine. General study points: There were mostly white British donors and more females than males, and clonal diversity was possibly underestimated. CD4 TCRs associated with vaccination spanned spike, dominating at 160-218 and 743-854. Receipt of two AZD1222 doses was followed by a rise in Spike-specific TCR breadth and depth.

In regard to this clone: The antigen is unknown.

This CDR3 is 17 amino acids long. Germline V gives CDR1 SGHAT, CDR2 FQNNGV. J gave up 4 bases and V 8 bases, and 13 bases lay outside the gene matches. Repertoires were generated with immunoSEQ multiplex PCR, while TCRdb's copy carries only in-frame clones and drops some. Of 90,000 to 120,000 clones detected, about 89% appear once; the ten largest clones hold around 15%. This TCR came from an adult in good health. The sample consisted of peripheral blood, taken on day 0 of AZD1222 vaccination. This chain joins TRBV11-2 and TRBJ2-1; TRBD2 matches 11 bases. CDR3 sequence (DNA): TGTGCCAGCTTTGGTGGGACTAGCGGAGAAGTATACAATGAGCAGTTCTTC. Translation gives CASFGGTSGEVYNEQFF.